Listed here are 25 T cell receptor beta chains from one sample, sequenced in a study of blood T cell repertoires in COVID-19. The table came from immunoSEQ multiplex PCR; TCRdb's copy has only in-frame clones and leaves some out. Among 30,000 to 40,000 clones, approximately 86% were seen once, and the ten largest hold just under 2%. The specimen sequenced was peripheral blood. The source of these receptors is a man in his fifties or sixties with active or convalescent COVID-19.

The V call is TRBV5-1, the J call TRBJ2-3, with unresolved D. Trimming removed 4 bases at V and 1 base at J, with 13 bases between. The CDR3 length is 15 residues. The germline V gene has CDR1 SGHRS and CDR2 YFSETQ. CDR3: CASSNGLTRTDTQYF. The CDR3 nucleotides read TGCGCCAGCAGCAACGGCCTGACTCGCACAGATACGCAGTATTTT.

The CDR3: CASSLAGTKYEQYF. In DNA form, the CDR3 reads TGTGCCAGCAGTTTAGCCGGGACTAAATACGAGCAGTACTTC. The rearrangement joins TRBV28 to TRBJ2-7; 7 bases are a match to TRBD2. V lost 2 bases, J lost 4 bases, and 5 bases stayed unmatched. The CDR3 is made up of 14 amino acids. Germline V CDR1 and CDR2: MDHEN, SYDVKM.

This clone was observed a few times. The V call is TRBV9, the J call TRBJ2-1; D gene ambiguous. Germline CDR1 is SGDLS and CDR2 is YYNGEE. The ends were cut back, 2 bases at V and 6 bases at J, with 18 bases in the middle. The CDR3 runs 16 residues. The CDR3 loop reads CASSVAVKTLSNEQFF. CDR3 nucleotide sequence: TGTGCCAGCAGCGTCGCCGTAAAGACTCTTAGCAATGAGCAGTTCTTC.

V usage is TRBV27 and J usage is TRBJ1-3, with D uncertain. Germline CDR1 is MNHEY and CDR2 is SMNVEV (reference sequence). The CDR3 sequence is 15 residues long. V lost 4 bases, J lost 4 bases, and 14 bases lay in between. Here the CDR3 reads CASSSYIGGGNTIYF. In DNA, the CDR3 is TGTGCCAGCAGTTCCTATATAGGCGGCGGAAACACCATATATTTT.

V is TRBV5-4 and J is TRBJ2-1; D remains unclear. Germline CDR1 reads SGHNT; CDR2 reads YYREEE (reference sequence). V was cut by 4 bases and J by 15 bases, with 20 bases left in between. The CDR3 loop spans 13 amino acids. CDR3 sequence reads: CASSPQDQTQSFF. In DNA, the CDR3 is TGTGCCAGCAGCCCTCAGGATCAAACCCAGTCGTTCTTC.

This chain links TRBV5-1 with TRBJ2-1, with 10 bases that match TRBD2. CDR1 and CDR2 (germline): SGHRS, YFSETQ. The trim removed 5 bases at V and 4 bases at J, leaving 3 bases unmatched. CDR3 length equals 14 residues. The chain's CDR3 is CASRSTSGYNEQFF. CDR3 DNA: TGCGCCAGCAGATCGACTAGCGGGTACAATGAGCAGTTCTTC.

The DNA for the CDR3 is TGTGCCAGCAGTCAGCCCCGGACTAGCGGGATGTTCGGCAATGAGCAGTTCTTC. It is translated as CASSQPRTSGMFGNEQFF. The chain couples TRBV6-2 or TRBV6-3 to TRBJ2-1, with 12 bases fitting TRBD2. Trimming at V came to 5 bases and at J to 6 bases, leaving 14 bases not matched to a gene. CDR3 length equals 18 residues. Germline CDR1 and CDR2: MNHEY and SVGEGT.

This chain links TRBV5-1 with TRBJ2-2; 7 nucleotides agree with TRBD2. The CDR3 covers 15 residues. J gave up 3 bases and V 2 bases, and 4 bases lay outside the gene matches. The germline V gene encodes CDR1 SGHRS and CDR2 YFSETQ. The CDR3 region is CASSFGLADTGELFF. CDR3 sequence (DNA): TGCGCCAGCAGCTTCGGCCTAGCGGACACCGGGGAGCTGTTTTTT.

The rearrangement uses TRBV6-2 or TRBV6-3 and TRBJ2-7; the match to TRBD2 covers 11 bases. Trimming cost V 4 bases and J 0 bases; bases outside gene matches: 8. The germline CDR1 and CDR2 sequences are MNHEY and SVGEGT. CDR3 size: 17 residues. The CDR3 loop reads CASSSRTGLADSYEQYF. The CDR3, as DNA: TGTGCCAGCAGTTCCCGGACGGGACTAGCGGACTCCTACGAGCAGTACTTC.

This rearrangement joins TRBV29-1 to TRBJ2-5, with D possibly matching TRBD2 (6 bases). The germline gives CDR1 SQVTM, CDR2 ANQGSEA. Trimming removed 2 bases at V and 5 bases at J, with 15 bases between. The CDR3 is 14 residues long. CDR3 nucleotides: TGCAGCGTTGAACAATCCTCTCGGGGGGAGACCCAGTACTTC. Protein sequence: CSVEQSSRGETQYF.

The rearrangement links TRBV5-1 to TRBJ1-4, with D tentatively TRBD1 (5 bases). Trimming shortened V by 5 bases and J by 7 bases, and 15 bases separated the two germline ends. The CDR3 is made up of 14 amino acids. In germline, CDR1 is SGHRS, CDR2 YFSETQ. CDR3: CASSRDGGGEKLFF. For the CDR3, the DNA is TGCGCCAGCAGTCGGGACGGCGGGGGTGAAAAACTGTTTTTT. Using reference TRBV5-1 and TRBJ1-4 for the parts outside the CDR3, the full variable domain is KAGVTQTPRYLIKTRGQQVTLSCSPISGHRSVSWYQQTPGQGLQFLFEYFSETQRNKGNFPGRFSGRQFSNSRSEMNVSTLELGDSALYLCASSRDGGGEKLFFGSGTQLSVL.

The chain is built from TRBV5-1 and TRBJ2-5; 7 bases map to TRBD1. This CDR3 has 16 residues. V trimming: 0 bases; J trimming: 1 base; junction bases outside the gene matches: 6. CDR1 and CDR2 from the germline V gene are SGHRS and YFSETQ. The CDR3 is CASSLGLRDSQETQYF. As DNA, the CDR3 is TGCGCCAGCAGCTTGGGTTTACGGGACAGCCAAGAGACCCAGTACTTC.

This clone has only one observation. The gene calls are TRBV9 and TRBJ2-7; D might be TRBD2 (5 bases). V lost 4 bases and J 7 bases, leaving 21 bases between the germline ends. The CDR3 has 15 residues. CDR1 SGDLS and CDR2 YYNGEE come from the germline V gene. The CDR3, as DNA: TGTGCCAGCAGCCCCGGGCAGGACCCTTGGGAGGAGCAGTACTTC. Amino acid sequence: CASSPGQDPWEEQYF.

The rearrangement links TRBV18 to TRBJ2-7; 11 bases are a match to TRBD1. V lost 2 bases, J lost 5 bases, and 5 bases stayed unmatched. CDR1 KGHSH and CDR2 LQKENI come from the germline V gene. The CDR3 spans 15 residues. The CDR3 protein is CASSPSGTGGNEQYF. The CDR3 region has the DNA TGTGCCAGCTCACCATCCGGGACAGGGGGTAACGAGCAGTACTTC.

The CDR3 sequence: CASNPTTSNTGELFF. Written as DNA, the CDR3 is TGTGCCAGCAACCCAACTACCTCGAACACCGGGGAGCTGTTTTTT. The V call is TRBV9, the J call TRBJ2-2; D ambiguous. Trimming stripped 6 bases from V and 0 bases from J, with 12 bases between. The germline V gene encodes CDR1 SGDLS and CDR2 YYNGEE. The CDR3 runs to 15 residues.

The chain couples TRBV10-2 to TRBJ2-3, with D unclear. V lost 1 base, J lost 0 bases, and 8 bases lay in between. Germline CDR1 and CDR2: WSHSY and SAAADI. The CDR3 has 15 amino acids. The CDR3 sequence: CASSEFATSTDTQYF. DNA of the CDR3: TGCGCCAGCAGTGAGTTCGCGACTAGCACAGATACGCAGTATTTT.

V gene TRBV2 combines with J gene TRBJ1-6; unclear D gene. The CDR3 spans 14 residues. V dropped 4 bases and J dropped 8 bases, with 12 bases sitting between them. CDR1 and CDR2 (germline): SNHLY, FYNNEI. This CDR3 is CASSVAGYHSPLHF. DNA of the CDR3: TGTGCCAGCAGTGTGGCCGGGTATCATTCACCCCTCCACTTT.

This clone occurred a few times. The V call is TRBV7-9, the J call TRBJ1-4; TRBD1 matches at 9 bases. Unmatched junction bases numbered 4, after V lost 0 bases and J lost 8 bases. Germline V lookup: CDR1 SEHNR, CDR2 FQNEAQ (reference sequence). The CDR3 is made up of 15 amino acids. The CDR3: CASSLARDRGEKLFF. For the CDR3, the DNA is TGTGCCAGCAGCTTAGCGCGCGACAGGGGGGAAAAACTGTTTTTT.

The chain carries TRBV28 and TRBJ2-7; 8 bases match TRBD1. The CDR3 sequence is 14 residues long. Germline loops: CDR1 MDHEN, CDR2 SYDVKM. V lost 0 bases, J lost 5 bases, and 3 bases stayed unmatched. CDR3 amino acids: CASSLWDREDEQYF. The CDR3 DNA reads TGTGCCAGCAGTTTATGGGACAGGGAGGACGAGCAGTACTTC.

A note on this clone: The final CDR3 position lacks the conserved phenylalanine or tryptophan, pointing to a likely read error. The DNA is left out, because the CDR3 cannot be placed on it with certainty; the CDR3 is given as TCRdb lists it. This sequence joins TRBV5-3 and TRBJ1-6; TRBD1 is taken as the D call from the table, unchecked against the DNA. TRBV5-3 is classed as an ORF, of uncertain function. The CDR3 region is 11 residues in length, termini included. CDR3 residues: CARSWGESRLT.

The V gene is TRBV29-1, the J gene TRBJ2-1; 7 bases map to TRBD2. Germline V lookup: CDR1 SQVTM, CDR2 ANQGSEA. This CDR3 contains 10 residues. Written as DNA, the CDR3 is TGCGCCGGGACTAACAATGAGCAGTTCTTC. Translated: CAGTNNEQFF.

The chain's CDR3 is CASSLDRGRWQFF. CDR3 sequence (DNA): TGTGCCAGCAGCCTCGACAGGGGAAGGTGGCAGTTCTTC. This chain uses TRBV6-2 or TRBV6-3 with TRBJ2-1, with TRBD1 matching 8 bases. The CDR3 extends over 13 amino acids. The germline CDR1 and CDR2 sequences are MNHEY and SVGEGT. V shed 6 bases, J shed 12 bases, and the junction held 10 bases outside the gene matches.

V gene TRBV2 combines with J gene TRBJ2-7; possible D gene TRBD1, 5 bases. The V end was cut by 8 bases, the J end by 5 bases, with 16 bases between. Germline CDR1 SNHLY, CDR2 FYNNEI. The CDR3 extends over 13 amino acids. The CDR3 reads CASSIGWGDEQYF. Written as DNA, the CDR3 is TGTGCCAGCTCCATAGGTTGGGGCGACGAGCAGTACTTC.

The chain couples TRBV3-1 (or the pseudogene TRBV3-2) to TRBJ2-7; 10 bases align to TRBD2. The V segment lost 4 bases and the J segment 2 bases; nucleotides outside the gene matches: 8. Germline V gives CDR1 LGHDT, CDR2 YNNKEL (reference sequence). This CDR3 has 16 residues. Here the CDR3 DNA reads TGTGCCAGCAGCCCCGGCCTAGCGGGAGCGGCCTACGAGCAGTACTTC. Translating gives CASSPGLAGAAYEQYF.

This sequence joins TRBV27 and TRBJ2-2, with D maybe TRBD1 (5 bases). Germline V gives CDR1 MNHEY, CDR2 SMNVEV (reference sequence). The CDR3 covers 16 residues. The germline V and J ends were trimmed by 3 bases and 7 bases, with 18 bases remaining between them. The CDR3, as DNA: TGTGCCAGCAGTTTCTCGGGCAGGGTCGGTATCGGGGAGCTGTTTTTT. It codes for CASSFSGRVGIGELFF.